The 27 T cell receptor beta chains in this list originate from one sample, sequenced in a study of T cell changes during pregnancy in multiple sclerosis. Assay used: immunoSEQ multiplex PCR; TCRdb lists only in-frame clones, some missing. The sample includes roughly 64,000 clones, 96% seen only once; the top ten take about 2.5%. Sequenced here: CD8+ T cells from peripheral blood mononuclear cells, sampled after pregnancy. All receptors derive from a female donor with multiple sclerosis, enrolled in a pregnancy study.

The V gene is TRBV6-5, the J gene TRBJ2-7; 10 bases line up with TRBD2. V lost 6 bases and J lost 4; bases outside the gene matches: 9. This CDR3 has 15 amino acids. CDR1 is MNHEY and CDR2 is SVGAGI in the germline V gene. CDR3 in DNA: TGTGCCAGCAGCCACAAAGCGGGAGGGTTATACGAGCAGTACTTC. Its protein product is CASSHKAGGLYEQYF.

The chain recombines TRBV27 with TRBJ2-2; D may be TRBD2 (5 bases). The germline V gene has CDR1 MNHEY and CDR2 SMNVEV (reference sequence). Trimming left V 5 bases short and J 4 bases short, with 14 bases between. The CDR3 covers 15 residues. The CDR3 sequence: CASSPLLEGTGELFF. The CDR3 region has the DNA TGTGCCAGCAGTCCTCTACTAGAAGGCACCGGGGAGCTGTTTTTT.

The chain couples TRBV6-4 to TRBJ1-1; tentatively, D is TRBD1 (6 bases). The CDR3 has 16 residues. V shed 2 bases and J shed 0 bases, with 13 bases lying between them. Germline V gene data show CDR1 as MRHNA and CDR2 as SNTAGT. The chain's CDR3 is CASSDPRTDVNTEAFF. The DNA for the CDR3 is TGTGCCAGCAGTGACCCCCGGACAGACGTGAACACTGAAGCTTTCTTT.

V gene TRBV18 combines with J gene TRBJ2-1; TRBD2 aligns across 7 bases. Trimming took 1 base from V and 4 from J; bases not matched to a gene: 10. This CDR3 is 17 amino acids long. Germline CDR1 KGHSH, CDR2 LQKENI. CDR3 sequence reads: CASSPHLRLADYNEQFF. In DNA form, the CDR3 reads TGTGCCAGCTCACCACATCTCAGGCTAGCGGATTACAATGAGCAGTTCTTC.

The chain links TRBV2 to TRBJ2-5, with unresolved D. This CDR3 comprises 12 residues. Germline V CDR1 and CDR2: SNHLY, FYNNEI. The V gene lost 6 bases and the J gene lost 0 bases, with 5 bases spanning the gap. The CDR3: CASSRYQETQYF. The CDR3 DNA is TGTGCCAGCAGCCGGTACCAAGAGACCCAGTACTTC.

The chain uses TRBV7-8 and TRBJ1-2; 9 bases are shared with TRBD1. CDR3 length: 13 amino acids. J was trimmed by 8 bases and V by 1 base; bases with no gene match: 2. Germline CDR1 SGHVS, CDR2 FQNEAQ. The CDR3 reads CASSLGTGEGYTF. For the CDR3, the DNA is TGTGCCAGCAGCTTAGGGACAGGGGAAGGCTACACCTTC.

V gene TRBV6-6 combines with J gene TRBJ2-3; 8 nucleotides match TRBD2. The CDR3 extends over 14 amino acids. The ends lost 4 bases at V and 5 bases at J; junction bases unmatched: 5. From germline, CDR1 is MNHNY and CDR2 SVGAGI (reference sequence). Here the CDR3 DNA reads TGTGCCAGCAGTTGGTATAGCGGGGAAGATACGCAGTATTTT. Protein: CASSWYSGEDTQYF.

V usage is TRBV7-9 and J usage is TRBJ2-1, with TRBD2 as a possible D gene (6 bases). V dropped 2 bases and J dropped 9 bases, with 11 bases sitting between them. The CDR3 contains 13 residues. From germline, CDR1 is SEHNR and CDR2 FQNEAQ (reference sequence). CDR3 nucleotides: TGTGCCAGCAGCTTATGGGACGGGAGTGAGCAGTTCTTC. Translated: CASSLWDGSEQFF.

J is TRBJ2-5 and V is TRBV7-2; the match to TRBD2 covers 11 bases. Trimming at V came to 3 bases and at J to 4 bases, leaving 1 base not matched to a gene. The CDR3 length is 14 residues. CDR1 and CDR2 from the germline V gene are SGHTA and FQGNSA. CDR3 region: CASSFGLAGETQYF. The CDR3, as DNA: TGTGCCAGCAGCTTTGGACTAGCGGGAGAGACCCAGTACTTC.

The V and J genes are TRBV29-1 and TRBJ2-3, with D perhaps TRBD1 (5 bases). The V end was cut by 4 bases, the J end by 3 bases, with 14 bases between. Germline values: CDR1 SQVTM, CDR2 ANQGSEA. The CDR3 is 14 amino acids. This CDR3 is CSVAGPIVTDTQYF. The CDR3 nucleotides are TGCAGCGTTGCAGGGCCAATAGTGACAGATACGCAGTATTTT.

This chain links TRBV5-1 with TRBJ2-1, with 7 bases matching TRBD2. From germline, CDR1 is SGHRS and CDR2 YFSETQ. Trimming removed 4 bases from V and 3 bases from J; junction bases left unmatched: 10. The CDR3 totals 16 residues. The CDR3 bases are TGCGCCAGCAGCATGACAACTAGCGCCTACTACAATGAGCAGTTCTTC. Its protein is CASSMTTSAYYNEQFF.

The genes are TRBV30 and TRBJ2-3; 8 positions agree with TRBD1. The CDR3 is made up of 14 amino acids. Trimming at V came to 1 base and at J to 6 bases, leaving 6 bases not matched to a gene. CDR1 GTSNPN and CDR2 SVGIG come from the germline V gene (reference sequence). CDR3 in amino acids: CAWSGTGFLDTQYF. DNA of the CDR3: TGTGCCTGGAGTGGGACAGGGTTTTTGGATACGCAGTATTTT. Full variable domain (missing parts from reference TRBV30 and TRBJ2-3): SQTIHQWPATLVQPVGSPLSLECTVEGTSNPNLYWYRQAAGRGLQLLFYSVGIGQISSEVPQNLSASRPQDRQFILSSKKLLLSDSGFYLCAWSGTGFLDTQYFGPGTRLTVL.

The chain links TRBV19 to TRBJ1-5; weak D call: TRBD1 (6 bases). Germline CDR1 reads LNHDA; CDR2 reads SQIVND (reference sequence). CDR3 length: 14 amino acids. Trimming cost V 11 bases and J 3 bases, with 17 bases left between them. Here the CDR3 DNA reads TGTGCCGCTAGCTTCGGGACATTCAATCAGCCCCAGCATTTT. Protein sequence: CAASFGTFNQPQHF.

This chain links TRBV5-6 with TRBJ2-5, with D tentatively TRBD1 (7 bases). Germline V lookup: CDR1 SGHDT, CDR2 YYEEEE. Trimming left V 3 bases short and J 0 bases short, with 18 bases between. This CDR3 region has 17 residues. CDR3 coding DNA: TGTGCCAGCAGCTCGCGACGCGGGACAGATTACCAAGAGACCCAGTACTTC. Its translation: CASSSRRGTDYQETQYF.

This chain joins TRBV6-5 and TRBJ2-7; 9 bases map to TRBD2. With 2 bases clipped from V and 2 bases from J, the junction kept 4 bases outside the gene matches. This CDR3 comprises 15 residues. Germline CDR1 reads MNHEY; CDR2 reads SVGAGI. CDR3 residues: CASSYRLAGTYEQYF. For the CDR3, the DNA is TGTGCCAGCAGTTACCGTCTAGCGGGAACCTACGAGCAGTACTTC.

The V and J genes are TRBV7-9 and TRBJ2-3; no firm D call. The CDR3 has 12 residues. Trimming took off 2 bases at V and 6 bases at J, with 6 bases between the two ends. Germline V gene data show CDR1 as SEHNR and CDR2 as FQNEAQ (reference sequence). The CDR3 DNA reads TGTGCCAGCAGCTTATTCGGGGATACGCAGTATTTT. This encodes CASSLFGDTQYF.

The gene calls are TRBV29-1 and TRBJ2-7, with TRBD1 identical over 9 bases. The germline CDR1 and CDR2 sequences are SQVTM and ANQGSEA. The CDR3 spans 15 residues. The V and J ends lost 4 bases and 1 base, in that order; junction bases with no gene match: 8. CDR3 loop: CSVAPPGQGSYEQYF. The CDR3 DNA sequence: TGCAGCGTTGCCCCCCCGGGACAGGGTTCCTACGAGCAGTACTTC.

The chain recombines TRBV29-1 with TRBJ2-1; TRBD1 is a possible D gene (6 bases). Germline values: CDR1 SQVTM, CDR2 ANQGSEA. The V and J ends lost 1 base and 1 base respectively, with 14 bases between them. This CDR3 has 16 amino acids. CDR3 nucleotide sequence: TGCAGCGTTGAAGTTGGGCAGGGGATATCCTACAATGAGCAGTTCTTC. Its translation: CSVEVGQGISYNEQFF.

There are a few counts of this clone. The chain couples TRBV2 to TRBJ2-1; a possible D gene is TRBD1 (6 bases). Germline V lookup: CDR1 SNHLY, CDR2 FYNNEI. Deletions cut 1 base from V and 8 bases from J, with 15 bases between. This CDR3 spans 15 amino acids. As DNA, the CDR3 is TGTGCCAGCAGTGAAGGCAAAGGGGGAATCGATGAGCAGTTCTTC. Amino acid sequence: CASSEGKGGIDEQFF.

The J gene is TRBJ1-1, the V gene TRBV5-1; the match to TRBD1 covers 8 bases. In germline, CDR1 is SGHRS, CDR2 YFSETQ. J gave up 4 bases and V 3 bases, and 8 bases lay outside the gene matches. The CDR3 sequence is 15 residues long. The CDR3 here is CASSSPGGYGTEAFF. CDR3 coding DNA: TGCGCCAGCAGCTCTCCAGGGGGCTATGGCACTGAAGCTTTCTTT.

The chain couples TRBV7-9 to TRBJ2-7; D is perhaps TRBD2 (6 bases). V lost 1 base to trimming and J lost 9 bases, with 10 bases between them. The CDR3 totals 12 residues. The germline gives CDR1 SEHNR, CDR2 FQNEAQ (reference sequence). CDR3 sequence reads: CASSLGGVLQYF. The CDR3 nucleotides are TGTGCCAGCAGCTTAGGGGGGGTATTGCAGTACTTC.

The genes are TRBV6-1 and TRBJ2-7, with D uncertain. This CDR3 region has 13 residues. Germline V CDR1 and CDR2: MNHNS, SASEGT. Trimming took 2 bases from V and 1 from J, leaving 6 bases between them. The CDR3 nucleotides are TGTGCCAGCAGTGAATTACAGTCCTACGAGCAGTACTTC. It codes for CASSELQSYEQYF.

The chain combines TRBV13 with TRBJ1-1; TRBD1 matches at 7 bases. The CDR3 is 17 residues long. Germline values: CDR1 PRHDT, CDR2 FYEKMQ (reference sequence). With 2 bases clipped from V and 4 bases from J, the junction kept 13 bases outside the gene matches. The CDR3 DNA reads TGTGCCAGCAGCTTACAAGGGGGCCCTCCGCAGGGCACTGAAGCTTTCTTT. Amino acids: CASSLQGGPPQGTEAFF.

This clone appeared once. The genes are TRBV4-3 and TRBJ2-7; the match to TRBD1 covers 9 bases. Germline CDR1 reads LGHNA; CDR2 reads YSLEER. After removal of 3 bases from V and 3 bases from J, the junction contained 3 bases not matched to a gene. The CDR3 is made up of 14 amino acids. The CDR3 reads CASSQTTGGYEQYF. The CDR3 nucleotides read TGCGCCAGCAGCCAGACGACAGGGGGCTACGAGCAGTACTTC.

V usage is TRBV27 and J usage is TRBJ2-5; weak D call: TRBD1 (5 bases). The V gene's germline CDR1 is MNHEY and CDR2 SMNVEV (reference sequence). The CDR3 sequence is 14 residues long. V was trimmed by 0 bases and J by 7 bases, leaving 12 bases between them. The CDR3 reads CASSLSLGAVTQYF. The CDR3 DNA sequence: TGTGCCAGCAGTTTATCCCTAGGGGCAGTGACCCAGTACTTC.

The V call is TRBV6-6, the J call TRBJ2-2; weak D call: TRBD1 (6 bases). The CDR3 runs to 14 residues. Trimming took 6 bases from V and 4 from J, leaving 12 bases between them. Germline V CDR1 and CDR2: MNHNY, SVGAGI (reference sequence). The CDR3 sequence: CASSHQGPTGELFF. The CDR3 bases are TGTGCCAGCAGCCACCAGGGGCCCACCGGGGAGCTGTTTTTT.

This clone was found once. The V and J genes are TRBV13 and TRBJ2-5, with 10 bases matching TRBD2. The V segment lost 4 bases and the J segment 5 bases; nucleotides outside the gene matches: 10. Germline CDR1 and CDR2: PRHDT and FYEKMQ (reference sequence). This CDR3 is built from 16 residues. The DNA for the CDR3 is TGTGCCAGCAGCTACCCGGGACTAGCGAGAGCGGAGACCCAGTACTTC. This sequence encodes CASSYPGLARAETQYF. The variable domain in full, with the rest retrieved from reference TRBV13 and TRBJ2-5, is AAGVIQSPRHLIKEKRETATLKCYPIPRHDTVYWYQQGPGQDPQFLISFYEKMQSDKGSIPDRFSAQQFSDYHSELNMSSLELGDSALYFCASSYPGLARAETQYFGPGTRLLVL.